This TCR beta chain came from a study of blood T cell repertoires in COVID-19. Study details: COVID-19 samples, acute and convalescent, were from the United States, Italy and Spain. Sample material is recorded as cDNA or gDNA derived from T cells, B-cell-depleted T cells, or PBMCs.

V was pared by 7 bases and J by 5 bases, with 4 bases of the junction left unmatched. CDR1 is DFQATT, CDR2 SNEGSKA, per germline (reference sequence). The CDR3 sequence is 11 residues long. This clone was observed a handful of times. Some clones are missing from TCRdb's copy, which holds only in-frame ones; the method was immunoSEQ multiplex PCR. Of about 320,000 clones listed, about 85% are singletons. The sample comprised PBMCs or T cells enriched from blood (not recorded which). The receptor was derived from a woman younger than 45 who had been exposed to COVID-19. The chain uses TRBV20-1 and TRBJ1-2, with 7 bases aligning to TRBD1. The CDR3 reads CSVPGQYGYTF. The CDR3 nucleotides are TGCAGTGTCCCGGGACAGTATGGCTACACCTTC.